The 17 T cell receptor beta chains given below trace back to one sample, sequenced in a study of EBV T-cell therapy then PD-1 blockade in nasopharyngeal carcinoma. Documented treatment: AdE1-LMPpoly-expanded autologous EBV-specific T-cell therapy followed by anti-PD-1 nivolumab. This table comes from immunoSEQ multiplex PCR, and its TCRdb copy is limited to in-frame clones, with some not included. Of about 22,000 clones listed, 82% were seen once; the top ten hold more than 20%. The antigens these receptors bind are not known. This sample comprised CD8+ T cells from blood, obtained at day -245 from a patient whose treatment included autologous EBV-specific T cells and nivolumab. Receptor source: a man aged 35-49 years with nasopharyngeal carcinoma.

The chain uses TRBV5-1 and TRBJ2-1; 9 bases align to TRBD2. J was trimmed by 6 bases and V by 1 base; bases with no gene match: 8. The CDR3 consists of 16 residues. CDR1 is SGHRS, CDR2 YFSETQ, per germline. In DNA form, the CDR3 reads TGCGCCAGCAGCTTGTTTGCTAGCGGGGACCCCAATGAGCAGTTCTTC. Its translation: CASSLFASGDPNEQFF. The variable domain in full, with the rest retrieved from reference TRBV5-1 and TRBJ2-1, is KAGVTQTPRYLIKTRGQQVTLSCSPISGHRSVSWYQQTPGQGLQFLFEYFSETQRNKGNFPGRFSGRQFSNSRSEMNVSTLELGDSALYLCASSLFASGDPNEQFFGPGTRLTVL.

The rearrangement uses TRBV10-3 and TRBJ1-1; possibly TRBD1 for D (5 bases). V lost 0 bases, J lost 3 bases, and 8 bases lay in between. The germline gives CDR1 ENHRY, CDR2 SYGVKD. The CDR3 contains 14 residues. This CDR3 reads CAISESGVDTEAFF. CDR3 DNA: TGTGCCATCAGTGAGTCAGGGGTTGACACTGAAGCTTTCTTT.

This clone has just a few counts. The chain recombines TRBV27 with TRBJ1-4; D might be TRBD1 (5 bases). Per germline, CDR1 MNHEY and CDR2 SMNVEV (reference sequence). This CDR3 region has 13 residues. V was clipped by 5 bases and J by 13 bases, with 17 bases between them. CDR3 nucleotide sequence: TGTGCCAGCAGTCCTCAGGGCCATTTACTACTGTTTTTT. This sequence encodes CASSPQGHLLLFF.

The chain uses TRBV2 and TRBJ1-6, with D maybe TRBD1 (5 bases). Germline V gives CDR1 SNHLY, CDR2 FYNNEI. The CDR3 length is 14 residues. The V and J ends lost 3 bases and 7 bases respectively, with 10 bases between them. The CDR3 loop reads CASSDTGENSPLHF. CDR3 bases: TGTGCCAGCAGTGACACAGGAGAGAATTCACCCCTCCACTTT.

The CDR3 loop reads CASSQEYEYEQYF. CDR3 in DNA: TGTGCCAGCAGCCAAGAATACGAATACGAGCAGTACTTC. The chain links TRBV4-2 to TRBJ2-7; D call uncertain. The germline V and J ends were trimmed by 0 bases and 4 bases, with 7 bases remaining between them. The CDR3 has 13 amino acids. Germline CDR1 LGHNA, CDR2 YNFKEQ.

CDR3 nucleotide sequence: TGTGCCAGCACGGCCAATTACAACACCGGGGAGCTGTTTTTT. Translated, it gives CASTANYNTGELFF. The genes are TRBV27 and TRBJ2-2; D gene ambiguous. CDR3 length: 14 residues. V lost 7 bases and J lost 2, with 11 bases in between. CDR1 is MNHEY, CDR2 SMNVEV, per germline (reference sequence).

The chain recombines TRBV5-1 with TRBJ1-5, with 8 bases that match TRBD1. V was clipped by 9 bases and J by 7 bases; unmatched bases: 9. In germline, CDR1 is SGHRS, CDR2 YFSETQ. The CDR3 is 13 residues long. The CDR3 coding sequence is TGCGCCATCGCCCGGACAGGGCGACAGCCCCAGCATTTT. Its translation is CAIARTGRQPQHF. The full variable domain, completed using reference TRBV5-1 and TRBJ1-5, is KAGVTQTPRYLIKTRGQQVTLSCSPISGHRSVSWYQQTPGQGLQFLFEYFSETQRNKGNFPGRFSGRQFSNSRSEMNVSTLELGDSALYLCAIARTGRQPQHFGDGTRLSIL.

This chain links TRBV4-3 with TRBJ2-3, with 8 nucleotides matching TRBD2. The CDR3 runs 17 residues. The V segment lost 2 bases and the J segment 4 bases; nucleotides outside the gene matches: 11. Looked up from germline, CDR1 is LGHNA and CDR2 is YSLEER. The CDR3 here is CASSQNPPAGGADTQYF. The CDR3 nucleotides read TGCGCCAGCAGCCAAAATCCCCCGGCGGGGGGTGCAGATACGCAGTATTTT.

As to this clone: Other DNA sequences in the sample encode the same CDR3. CDR3 sequence (DNA): TGCAGCGTTGGGGGGCAGGGGAATGAGCAGTTCTTC. Translated, it gives CSVGGQGNEQFF. The rearrangement links TRBV29-1 to TRBJ2-1; a possible D gene is TRBD1 (6 bases). The V gene lost 4 bases and the J gene lost 7 bases, with 11 bases spanning the gap. The CDR3 sequence is 12 residues long. Germline loops: CDR1 SQVTM, CDR2 ANQGSEA.

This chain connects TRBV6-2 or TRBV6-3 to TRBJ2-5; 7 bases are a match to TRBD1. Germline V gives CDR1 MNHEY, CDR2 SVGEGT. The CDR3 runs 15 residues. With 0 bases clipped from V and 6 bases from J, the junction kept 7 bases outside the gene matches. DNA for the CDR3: TGTGCCAGCAGTTACTCCCGGGACAGTGGCAAGACCCAGTACTTC. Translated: CASSYSRDSGKTQYF.

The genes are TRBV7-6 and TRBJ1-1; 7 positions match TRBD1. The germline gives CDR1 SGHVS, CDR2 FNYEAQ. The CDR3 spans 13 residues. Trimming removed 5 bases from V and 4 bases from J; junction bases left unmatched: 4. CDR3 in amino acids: CASSATGATEAFF. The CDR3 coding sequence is TGTGCCAGCAGCGCCACAGGGGCCACTGAAGCTTTCTTT.

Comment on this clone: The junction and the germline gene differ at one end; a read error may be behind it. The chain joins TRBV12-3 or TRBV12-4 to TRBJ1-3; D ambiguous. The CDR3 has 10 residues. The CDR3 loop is CASSLTVLAF. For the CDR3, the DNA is TGTGCCAGCAGTTTAACAGTCTTAGCTTTT.

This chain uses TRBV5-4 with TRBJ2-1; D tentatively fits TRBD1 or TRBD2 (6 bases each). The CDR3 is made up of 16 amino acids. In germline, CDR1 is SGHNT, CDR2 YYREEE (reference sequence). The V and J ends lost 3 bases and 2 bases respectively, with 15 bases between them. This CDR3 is CASSSARGPPYNEQFF. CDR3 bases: TGTGCCAGCAGCTCGGCTCGGGGGCCTCCCTACAATGAGCAGTTCTTC.

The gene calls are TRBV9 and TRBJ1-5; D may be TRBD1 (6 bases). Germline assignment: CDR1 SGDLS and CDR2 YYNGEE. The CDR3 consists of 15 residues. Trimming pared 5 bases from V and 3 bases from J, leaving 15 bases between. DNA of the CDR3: TGTGCCAGCAGTCAGGGGACAACGGCCAATCAGCCCCAGCATTTT. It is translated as CASSQGTTANQPQHF.

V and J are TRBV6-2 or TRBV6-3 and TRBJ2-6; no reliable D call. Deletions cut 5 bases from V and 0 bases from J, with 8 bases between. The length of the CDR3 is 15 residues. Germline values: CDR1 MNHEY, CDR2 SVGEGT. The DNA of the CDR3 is TGTGCCAGCAGTCGAGGCTTCTCTGGGGCCAACGTCCTGACTTTC. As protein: CASSRGFSGANVLTF.

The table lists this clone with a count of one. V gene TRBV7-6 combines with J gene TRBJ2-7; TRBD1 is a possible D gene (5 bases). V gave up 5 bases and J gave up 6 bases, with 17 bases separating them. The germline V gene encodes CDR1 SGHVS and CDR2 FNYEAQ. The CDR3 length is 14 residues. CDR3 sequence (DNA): TGTGCCAGCAGCCCCTTAATCGGTCAGGGCGAGCAGTACTTC. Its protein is CASSPLIGQGEQYF.

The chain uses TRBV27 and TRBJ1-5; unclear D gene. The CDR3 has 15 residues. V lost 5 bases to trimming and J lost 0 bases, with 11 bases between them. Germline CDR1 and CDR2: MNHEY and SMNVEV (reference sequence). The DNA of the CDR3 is TGTGCCAGCAGTCCCGGGGTGTATAGCAATCAGCCCCAGCATTTT. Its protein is CASSPGVYSNQPQHF.